One and the same sample provided the 20 T cell receptor beta chains below, sequenced in a study of cytomegalovirus exposure and HLA in healthy donors listed by TCRdb under 2017. The library was produced with the immunoSEQ multiplex PCR assay. For the multiplex PCR, a mixture combining 60 forward primers for TCR Vbeta segments and 13 reverse primers for TCR Jbeta segments was used. TCRdb obtained this table from immuneACCESS and retained in-frame rearrangements with V and J assigned. These tables miss some clones; where compared with another copy, unresolved V genes account for less than half of the shortfall, and the remainder is unexplained. This sample has about 200,000 clones in its table, and around 80% of those were observed once. Nearly 4.5% of the sample goes to the ten largest clones. What was sequenced was PBMCs. The source of these receptors is a woman aged 25 to 39 in good health and CMV-seropositive.

The chain employs TRBV11-2 and TRBJ1-1; D gene ambiguous. The CDR3 sequence is 15 residues long. Trimming left V 1 base short and J 4 bases short, with 13 bases between. From germline, CDR1 is SGHAT and CDR2 FQNNGV. The CDR3 region is CASSLGSLIATEAFF. In nucleotides, the CDR3 is TGTGCCAGCAGCTTAGGTAGCCTCATCGCCACTGAAGCTTTCTTT.

The chain joins TRBV11-2 to TRBJ2-1, with D perhaps TRBD2 (5 bases). The V end lost 4 bases, the J end lost 4 bases, and 17 bases lay between the germline ends. The germline CDR1 and CDR2 sequences are SGHAT and FQNNGV. There are 16 residues in the CDR3. The CDR3 sequence is CASSSEGGPKYNEQFF. CDR3 nucleotide sequence: TGTGCCAGCAGCTCAGAAGGCGGGCCGAAATACAATGAGCAGTTCTTC.

The CDR3: CASSLASGGWDQPQHF. The CDR3 coding sequence is TGTGCCAGCAGCTTAGCGTCGGGAGGTTGGGATCAGCCCCAGCATTTT. The chain employs TRBV7-9 and TRBJ1-5, with D hard to call. The germline CDR1 and CDR2 sequences are SEHNR and FQNEAQ (reference sequence). CDR3 size: 16 residues. With 0 bases removed from V and 5 bases from J, the gap between germline ends came to 14 bases.

This clone has a handful of counts. V is TRBV29-1 and J is TRBJ2-2; TRBD2 matches at 8 bases. From germline, CDR1 is SQVTM and CDR2 ANQGSEA. The ends lost 5 bases at V and 3 bases at J; junction bases unmatched: 5. The CDR3 consists of 14 residues. The chain's CDR3 is CSVSGSTDTGELFF. The DNA for the CDR3 is TGCAGCGTTAGCGGGAGTACGGACACCGGGGAGCTGTTTTTT.

CDR3 nucleotides: TGTGCCAGCAGCCCCTGGACAGGGCCCTCAATCAATCAGCCCCAGCATTTT. Its protein is CASSPWTGPSINQPQHF. The chain recombines TRBV21-1 with TRBJ1-5; TRBD1 is the table's D call and was not checked against the DNA. TRBV21-1 is noted as a pseudogene. This CDR3 region has 17 residues.

The rearrangement joins TRBV29-1 to TRBJ1-1, with D hard to call. Germline CDR1 and CDR2: SQVTM and ANQGSEA. CDR3 length: 12 amino acids. The V end was cut by 5 bases, the J end by 4 bases, with 11 bases between. The CDR3 region is CSVKVFGTEAFF. CDR3 coding DNA: TGCAGCGTTAAAGTCTTCGGCACTGAAGCTTTCTTT.

On this clone: Different DNA sequences within this sample yield the same CDR3. The CDR3 protein is CASSPGTGGYEQYF. As DNA, the CDR3 is TGTGCCAGCTCACCGGGGACAGGGGGGTACGAGCAGTACTTC. This chain connects TRBV18 to TRBJ2-7, with 11 positions matching TRBD1. The V and J ends lost 3 bases and 4 bases, in that order; junction bases with no gene match: 2. Germline V gene data show CDR1 as KGHSH and CDR2 as LQKENI. This CDR3 contains 14 residues.

This chain joins TRBV5-1 and TRBJ2-7; TRBD1 is a possible D gene (6 bases). There are 16 residues in the CDR3. V dropped 1 base and J dropped 1 base, with 15 bases sitting between them. Germline V gene data show CDR1 as SGHRS and CDR2 as YFSETQ. The CDR3 spells CASSLPPTGSSYEQYF. The CDR3 DNA reads as TGCGCCAGCAGCTTGCCCCCGACAGGTTCTTCCTACGAGCAGTACTTC. The whole variable domain, remainder taken from reference TRBV5-1 and TRBJ2-7, is KAGVTQTPRYLIKTRGQQVTLSCSPISGHRSVSWYQQTPGQGLQFLFEYFSETQRNKGNFPGRFSGRQFSNSRSEMNVSTLELGDSALYLCASSLPPTGSSYEQYFGPGTRLTVT.

The V gene is TRBV6-6, the J gene TRBJ2-2, with a tentative D call TRBD1 (6 bases). In germline, CDR1 is MNHNY, CDR2 SVGAGI (reference sequence). Trimming removed 6 bases at V and 1 base at J, with 9 bases between. The CDR3 length is 14 residues. CDR3 sequence reads: CASRPRGNTGELFF. CDR3 nucleotide sequence: TGTGCCAGCAGGCCCAGGGGGAACACCGGGGAGCTGTTTTTT.

In its sample, this clone was seen a few times. CDR3 sequence (DNA): TGTGCCAGCAGTCCGGGACTCAATTTAATCTACGAGCAGTACTTC. It codes for CASSPGLNLIYEQYF. The chain has TRBV6-5 and TRBJ2-7, with a possible D match to TRBD2 (6 bases). This CDR3 is 15 amino acids long. Trimming removed 5 bases from V and 3 bases from J, with 17 bases in between. The germline gives CDR1 MNHEY, CDR2 SVGAGI.

V gene TRBV29-1 combines with J gene TRBJ2-4; tentatively, D is TRBD2 (7 bases). Germline V gives CDR1 SQVTM, CDR2 ANQGSEA. CDR3 size: 15 residues. V lost 4 bases and J lost 7, with 20 bases in between. In DNA, the CDR3 is TGCAGCGTTGGGCTAAGTACAGGGAGGGGGAACATTCAGTACTTC. It encodes CSVGLSTGRGNIQYF.

This clone was picked up a small number of times. The chain has TRBV10-2 and TRBJ2-1; D is perhaps TRBD2 (6 bases). This CDR3 contains 13 residues. Trimming pared 5 bases from V and 6 bases from J, leaving 11 bases between. Germline V CDR1 and CDR2: WSHSY, SAAADI. Written as DNA, the CDR3 is TGCGCCAGCAGTCTAGGACTACTCAATGAGCAGTTCTTC. Translating gives CASSLGLLNEQFF.

The CDR3 is CASSDPEGLQPQHF. In nucleotides, the CDR3 is TGCGCCAGCAGTGACCCAGAGGGCCTACAGCCCCAGCATTTT. The rearrangement joins TRBV10-2 to TRBJ1-5; D gene uncertain. This CDR3 contains 14 residues. The germline V gene encodes CDR1 WSHSY and CDR2 SAAADI. The V end was cut by 3 bases, the J end by 7 bases, with 13 bases between.

This clone appeared a few times. The V call is TRBV29-1, the J call TRBJ1-2, with 12 bases aligning to TRBD1. The CDR3 loop spans 15 amino acids. CDR1 is SQVTM and CDR2 is ANQGSEA in the germline V gene. Losses at the gene ends were 5 bases for V and 6 bases for J; bases not matched to a gene: 10. The CDR3 region is CSVYFRDRGRNGYTF. The CDR3 nucleotides are TGCAGCGTTTACTTCAGGGACAGGGGGCGGAATGGCTACACCTTC.

This clone was detected once. The V gene is TRBV19, the J gene TRBJ1-4; D uncertain. The CDR3 length is 14 residues. Germline V CDR1 and CDR2: LNHDA, SQIVND (reference sequence). Deletions cut 4 bases from V and 8 bases from J, with 14 bases between. CDR3 loop: CASSRDREGEKLFF. As DNA, the CDR3 is TGTGCCAGTAGTAGGGATCGTGAGGGCGAAAAACTGTTTTTT.

V is TRBV19 and J is TRBJ1-5, with unresolved D. Trimming took off 3 bases at V and 0 bases at J, with 12 bases between the two ends. Germline-derived CDR1 and CDR2 are LNHDA and SQIVND (reference sequence). The CDR3 runs to 16 residues. Here the CDR3 reads CASSISRHYSNQPQHF. The CDR3 nucleotides read TGTGCCAGTAGTATCAGTAGACATTATAGCAATCAGCCCCAGCATTTT.

This clone has just a few counts. The J gene is TRBJ1-4, the V gene TRBV5-6, with 8 bases that match TRBD1. The CDR3 contains 17 residues. Germline lookup yields CDR1 SGHDT and CDR2 YYEEEE. With V trimmed by 0 bases and J by 7 bases, 11 bases remained unmatched. CDR3 bases: TGTGCCAGCAGCTTGGAAATGGGGCAGGGGGCGATTGAAAAACTGTTTTTT. Translation: CASSLEMGQGAIEKLFF. The full variable domain, rest sourced from reference TRBV5-6 and TRBJ1-4, is DAGVTQSPTHLIKTRGQQVTLRCSPKSGHDTVSWYQQALGQGPQFIFQYYEEEERQRGNFPDRFSGHQFPNYSSELNVNALLLGDSALYLCASSLEMGQGAIEKLFFGSGTQLSVL.

The chain combines TRBV5-6 with TRBJ2-7, with 7 bases aligning to TRBD1. Losses at the gene ends were 7 bases for V and 3 bases for J; bases not matched to a gene: 4. CDR1 SGHDT and CDR2 YYEEEE come from the germline V gene. This CDR3 spans 12 amino acids. The CDR3 DNA is TGTGCCAGCTCCGACAGGGACTACGAGCAGTACTTC. Its translation: CASSDRDYEQYF.

The chain is built from TRBV16 and TRBJ1-2; D may be TRBD1 (5 bases). The CDR3 has 15 residues. CDR1 and CDR2 from the germline V gene are KGHSY and FQNENV. Trimming took off 2 bases at V and 11 bases at J, with 21 bases between the two ends. CDR3 nucleotides: TGTGCCAGCAGCCAACCCTGGGCGCGGGACGTGAGGTACACCTTC. Its protein product is CASSQPWARDVRYTF.

As concerns this clone: This sample also contains other DNA sequences that code for the same CDR3. The chain links TRBV9 to TRBJ2-7, with D possibly TRBD1 on 5 matching bases. The V gene lost 0 bases and the J gene lost 2 bases, with 9 bases spanning the gap. The CDR3 spans 14 residues. Looked up from germline, CDR1 is SGDLS and CDR2 is YYNGEE. This CDR3 is CASSVVPGTYEQYF. The CDR3 region has the DNA TGTGCCAGCAGCGTAGTTCCAGGGACCTACGAGCAGTACTTC.